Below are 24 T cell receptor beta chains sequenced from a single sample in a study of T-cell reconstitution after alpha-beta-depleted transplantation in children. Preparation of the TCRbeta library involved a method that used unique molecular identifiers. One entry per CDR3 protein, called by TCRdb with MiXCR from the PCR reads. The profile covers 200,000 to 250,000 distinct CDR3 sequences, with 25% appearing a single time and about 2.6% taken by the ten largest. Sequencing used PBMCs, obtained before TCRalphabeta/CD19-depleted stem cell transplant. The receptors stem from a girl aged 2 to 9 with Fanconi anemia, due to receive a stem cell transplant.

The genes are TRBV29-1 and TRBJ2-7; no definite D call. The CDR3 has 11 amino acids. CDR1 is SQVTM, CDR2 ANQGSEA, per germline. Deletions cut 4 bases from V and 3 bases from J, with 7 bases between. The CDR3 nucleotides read TGCAGCGTTGTACGCGACTACGAGCAGTACTTC. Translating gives CSVVRDYEQYF.

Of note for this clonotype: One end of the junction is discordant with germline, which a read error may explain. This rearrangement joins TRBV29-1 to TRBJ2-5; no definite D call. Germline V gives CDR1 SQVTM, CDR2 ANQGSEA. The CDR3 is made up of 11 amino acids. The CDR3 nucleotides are TGCAGCGTTGAAGATCAAAGAGTCCCAGACTTC. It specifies CSVEDQRVPDF.

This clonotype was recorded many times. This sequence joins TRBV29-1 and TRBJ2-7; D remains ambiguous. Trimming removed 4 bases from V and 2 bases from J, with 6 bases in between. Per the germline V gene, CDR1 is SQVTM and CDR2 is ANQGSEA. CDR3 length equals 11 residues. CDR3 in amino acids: CSVVGPYEQYF. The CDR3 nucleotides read TGCAGCGTTGTGGGTCCCTACGAGCAGTACTTC.

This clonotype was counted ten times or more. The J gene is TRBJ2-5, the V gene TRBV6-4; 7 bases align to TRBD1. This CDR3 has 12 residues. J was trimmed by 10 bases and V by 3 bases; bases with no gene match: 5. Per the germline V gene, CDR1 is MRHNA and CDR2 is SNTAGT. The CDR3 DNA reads TGTGCCAGCAGTGAGTCGGGACAGAGCCAGTACTTC. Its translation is CASSESGQSQYF.

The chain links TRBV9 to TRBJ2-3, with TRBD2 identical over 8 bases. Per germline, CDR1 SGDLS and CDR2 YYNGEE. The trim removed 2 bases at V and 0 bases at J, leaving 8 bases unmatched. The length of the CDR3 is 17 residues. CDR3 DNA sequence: TGTGCCAGCAGCGTGTATACCGGGACTAGTAGCACAGATACGCAGTATTTT. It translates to CASSVYTGTSSTDTQYF.

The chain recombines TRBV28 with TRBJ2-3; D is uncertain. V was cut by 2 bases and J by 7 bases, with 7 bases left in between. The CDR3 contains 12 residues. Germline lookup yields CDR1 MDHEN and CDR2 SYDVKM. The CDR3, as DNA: TGTGCCAGCAGTTTACAACGAAATACGCAGTATTTT. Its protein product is CASSLQRNTQYF.

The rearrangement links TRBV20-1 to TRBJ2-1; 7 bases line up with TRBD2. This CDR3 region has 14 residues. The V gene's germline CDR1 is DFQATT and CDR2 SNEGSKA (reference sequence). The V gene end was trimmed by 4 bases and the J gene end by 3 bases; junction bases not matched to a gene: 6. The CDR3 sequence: CSAMPSGDYNEQFF. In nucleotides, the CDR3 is TGCAGTGCTATGCCTAGCGGCGACTACAATGAGCAGTTCTTC.

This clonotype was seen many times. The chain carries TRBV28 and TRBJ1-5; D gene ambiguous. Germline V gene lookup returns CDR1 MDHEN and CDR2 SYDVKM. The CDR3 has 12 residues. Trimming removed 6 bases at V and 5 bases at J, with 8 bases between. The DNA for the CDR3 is TGTGCCAGCAGCCTCCTCGATCAGCCCCAGCATTTT. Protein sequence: CASSLLDQPQHF.

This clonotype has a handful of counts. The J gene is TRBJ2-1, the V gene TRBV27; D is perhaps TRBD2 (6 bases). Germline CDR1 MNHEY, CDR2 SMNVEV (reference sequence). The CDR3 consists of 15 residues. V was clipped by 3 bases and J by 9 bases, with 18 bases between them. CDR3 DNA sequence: TGTGCCAGCAGTTTTCCAGGCGGGGCCCATAGTGAGCAGTTCTTC. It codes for CASSFPGGAHSEQFF.

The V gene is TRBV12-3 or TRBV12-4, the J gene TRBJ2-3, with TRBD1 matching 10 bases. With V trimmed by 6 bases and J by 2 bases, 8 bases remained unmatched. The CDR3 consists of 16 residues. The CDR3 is CASSTPGQGNTDTQYF. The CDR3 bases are TGTGCCAGCAGCACACCGGGACAGGGGAACACAGATACGCAGTATTTT.

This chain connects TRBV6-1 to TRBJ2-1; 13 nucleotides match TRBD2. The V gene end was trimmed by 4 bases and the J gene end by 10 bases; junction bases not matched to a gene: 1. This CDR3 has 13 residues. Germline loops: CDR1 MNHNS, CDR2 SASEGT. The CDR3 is CASSAGLAGEQFF. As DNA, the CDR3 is TGTGCCAGCAGTGCGGGACTAGCGGGGGAGCAGTTCTTC.

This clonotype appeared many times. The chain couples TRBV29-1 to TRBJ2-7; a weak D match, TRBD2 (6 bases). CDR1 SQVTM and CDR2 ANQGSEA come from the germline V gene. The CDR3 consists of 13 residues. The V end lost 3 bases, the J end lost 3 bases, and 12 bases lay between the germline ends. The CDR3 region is CSVEAGSDYEQYF. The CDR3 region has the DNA TGCAGCGTTGAGGCCGGGAGTGACTACGAGCAGTACTTC.

Here the CDR3 reads CSLPLFGREETQYF. The CDR3 DNA is TGCAGCCTCCCGCTCTTCGGACGGGAAGAGACCCAGTACTTC. The chain recombines TRBV20-1 with TRBJ2-5; unclear D gene. The CDR3 runs 14 residues. CDR1 and CDR2 from the germline V gene are DFQATT and SNEGSKA (reference sequence).

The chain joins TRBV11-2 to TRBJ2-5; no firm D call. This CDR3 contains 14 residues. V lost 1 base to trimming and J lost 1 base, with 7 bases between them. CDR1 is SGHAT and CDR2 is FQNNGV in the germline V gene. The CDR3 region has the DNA TGTGCCAGCAGCTTAGGACGGATCCAAGAGACCCAGTACTTC. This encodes CASSLGRIQETQYF.

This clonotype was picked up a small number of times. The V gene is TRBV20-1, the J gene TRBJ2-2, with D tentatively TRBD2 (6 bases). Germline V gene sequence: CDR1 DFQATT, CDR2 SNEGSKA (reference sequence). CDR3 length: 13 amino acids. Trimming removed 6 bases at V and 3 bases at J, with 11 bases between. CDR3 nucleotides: TGCAGTGCGGAACGACTAGACACCGGGGAGCTGTTTTTT. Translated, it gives CSAERLDTGELFF.

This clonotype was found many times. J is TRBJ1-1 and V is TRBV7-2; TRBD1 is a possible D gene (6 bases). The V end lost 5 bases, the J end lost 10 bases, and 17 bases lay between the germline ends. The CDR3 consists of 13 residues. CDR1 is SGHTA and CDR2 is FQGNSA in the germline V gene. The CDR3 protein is CASSPLQGVVAFF. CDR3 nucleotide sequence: TGTGCCAGCAGCCCCTTACAGGGCGTGGTAGCTTTCTTT.

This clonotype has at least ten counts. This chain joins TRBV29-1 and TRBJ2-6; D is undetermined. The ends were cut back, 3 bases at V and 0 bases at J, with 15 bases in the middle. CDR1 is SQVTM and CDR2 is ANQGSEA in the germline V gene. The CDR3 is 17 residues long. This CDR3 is CSVEVGPILSGANVLTF. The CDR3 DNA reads TGCAGCGTTGAGGTAGGACCGATCCTCTCTGGGGCCAACGTCCTGACTTTC.

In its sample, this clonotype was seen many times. CDR3 DNA sequence: TGTGCCAGCAGCGTAGGGACAGGGGGCTATGGCTACACCTTC. It is translated as CASSVGTGGYGYTF. V is TRBV9 and J is TRBJ1-2; 10 nucleotides agree with TRBD1. Germline V gene lookup returns CDR1 SGDLS and CDR2 YYNGEE. The CDR3 extends over 14 amino acids. Unmatched junction bases numbered 0, after V lost 0 bases and J lost 4 bases. Using reference TRBV9 and TRBJ1-2 for the parts outside the CDR3, the full variable domain is DSGVTQTPKHLITATGQRVTLRCSPRSGDLSVYWYQQSLDQGLQFLIQYYNGEERAKGNILERFSAQQFPDLHSELNLSSLELGDSALYFCASSVGTGGYGYTFGSGTRLTVV.

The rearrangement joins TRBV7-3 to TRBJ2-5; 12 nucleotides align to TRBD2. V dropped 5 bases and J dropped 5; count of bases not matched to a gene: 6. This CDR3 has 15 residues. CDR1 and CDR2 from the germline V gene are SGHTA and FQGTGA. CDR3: CASSPSGREGETQYF. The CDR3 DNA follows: TGTGCCAGCAGCCCTAGCGGGAGGGAAGGGGAGACCCAGTACTTC.

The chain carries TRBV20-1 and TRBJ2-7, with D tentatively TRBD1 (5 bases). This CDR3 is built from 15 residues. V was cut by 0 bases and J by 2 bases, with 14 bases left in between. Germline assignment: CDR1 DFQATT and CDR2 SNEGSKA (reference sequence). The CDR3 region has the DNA TGCAGTGCTAGAGACAGGTCGGCAGGGCCCTACGAGCAGTACTTC. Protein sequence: CSARDRSAGPYEQYF.

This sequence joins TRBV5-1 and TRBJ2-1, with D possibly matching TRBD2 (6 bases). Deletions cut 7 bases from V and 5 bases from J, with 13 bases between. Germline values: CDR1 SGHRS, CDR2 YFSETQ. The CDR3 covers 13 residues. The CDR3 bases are TGCGCCAGCGTGAATAGCGGTAACAATGAGCAGTTCTTC. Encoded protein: CASVNSGNNEQFF.

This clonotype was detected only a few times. The CDR3 DNA is TGCGCCAGCAGCTCGACTCCGACTCCAGAAGCGGGAGAGGTCACAGATACGCAGTATTTT. Amino acid sequence: CASSSTPTPEAGEVTDTQYF. V and J are TRBV5-1 and TRBJ2-3; 8 positions agree with TRBD2. V shed 3 bases and J 2 bases; nucleotides not matched to a gene: 20. This CDR3 is 20 amino acids long. The germline gives CDR1 SGHRS, CDR2 YFSETQ. Looking up the rest from reference TRBV5-1 and TRBJ2-3 gives the full variable domain: KAGVTQTPRYLIKTRGQQVTLSCSPISGHRSVSWYQQTPGQGLQFLFEYFSETQRNKGNFPGRFSGRQFSNSRSEMNVSTLELGDSALYLCASSSTPTPEAGEVTDTQYFGPGTRLTVL.

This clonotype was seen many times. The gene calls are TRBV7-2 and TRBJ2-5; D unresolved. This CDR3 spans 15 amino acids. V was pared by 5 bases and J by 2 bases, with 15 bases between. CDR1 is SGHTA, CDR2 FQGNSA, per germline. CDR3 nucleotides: TGTGCCAGCAGCCCGTCTAACAGCGTTCAAGAGACCCAGTACTTC. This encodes CASSPSNSVQETQYF.

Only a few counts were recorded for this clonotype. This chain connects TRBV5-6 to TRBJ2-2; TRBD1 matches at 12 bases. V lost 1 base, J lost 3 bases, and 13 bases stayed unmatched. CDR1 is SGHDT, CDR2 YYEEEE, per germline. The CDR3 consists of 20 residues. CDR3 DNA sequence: TGTGCCAGCAGCTTGTCGGGACAGGGGGCGGTCGAAGGGGACACCGGGGAGCTGTTTTTT. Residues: CASSLSGQGAVEGDTGELFF.